The clone carrying this T cell receptor beta chain has a count of ten or more. Its antigen is currently unknown. The cDNA was synthesized by means of template-switch 5'RACE, which was carried out with 10-nucleotide random UMIs. MiXCR, applied by TCRdb to the 5' RACE reads, yields one record per CDR3 protein. Here the sample spans 85,000 to 100,000 distinct CDR3 sequences, approximately 3.3% being singletons. This sample is drawn from a study of neurological immune-mediated disorders. Study-wide points: Phylogenetic grouping put 18 of 34 multiple sclerosis patients' repertoires into one related-CDR3 cluster, a possible signature. Neither clinical nor MRI features showed any association with the multiple sclerosis repertoire cluster, and the authors stated that larger cohorts are needed. While HTLV-1-associated myelopathy showed the greatest TCR clonal expansion, multiple sclerosis showed the least, falling below healthy controls.

Germline V gives CDR1 DFQATT, CDR2 SNEGSKA (reference sequence). This CDR3 is built from 13 residues. V gave up 6 bases and J gave up 2 bases; unmatched junction bases: 6. Sequencing was done on a sample of PBMCs. This chain links TRBV20-1 with TRBJ2-5; 7 nucleotides align to TRBD1. The sequence was collected from a woman under 30 with multiple sclerosis. The CDR3 nucleotides are TGCAGTGCCACTAAACAGGGGCAAGAGACCCAGTACTTC. As protein: CSATKQGQETQYF.